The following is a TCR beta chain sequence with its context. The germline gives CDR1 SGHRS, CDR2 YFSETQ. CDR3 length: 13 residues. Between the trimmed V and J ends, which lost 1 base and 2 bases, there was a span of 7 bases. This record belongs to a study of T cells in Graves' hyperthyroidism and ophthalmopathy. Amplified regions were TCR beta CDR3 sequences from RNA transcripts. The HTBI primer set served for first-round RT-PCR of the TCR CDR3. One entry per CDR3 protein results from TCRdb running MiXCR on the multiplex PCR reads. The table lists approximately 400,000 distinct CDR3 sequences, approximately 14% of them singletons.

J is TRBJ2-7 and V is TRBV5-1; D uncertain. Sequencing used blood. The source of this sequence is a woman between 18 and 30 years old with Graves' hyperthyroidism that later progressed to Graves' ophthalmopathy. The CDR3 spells CASSLRLAYEQYF. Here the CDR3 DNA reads TGCGCCAGCAGCTTGCGCTTAGCCTACGAGCAGTACTTC.